The 19 T cell receptor beta chains in this list originate from one sample, sequenced in a study of T cell changes during pregnancy in multiple sclerosis (dated by TCRdb to about 2019). Libraries came from the immunoSEQ multiplex PCR assay. TCRdb carries this immuneACCESS record with in-frame sequences only. Its versions omit some clonotypes, under half of them owing to an unresolved V gene in the studies checked, with the rest unexplained. The sample table records tens of thousands of clones; around 90% of these occur just once. Around 4.3% of the sample lies in the top ten. The specimen comprised peripheral blood, sampled in the second trimester of pregnancy. These receptors all come from a female donor in good health, enrolled as a control in a pregnancy study.

The V and J genes are TRBV18 and TRBJ1-1; TRBD1 aligns across 10 bases. This CDR3 spans 16 amino acids. Germline V lookup: CDR1 KGHSH, CDR2 LQKENI. Trimming removed 3 bases from V and 9 bases from J; junction bases left unmatched: 13. The CDR3 sequence: CASSPTRDRGLTKAFF. CDR3 coding DNA: TGTGCCAGCTCACCGACCCGGGACAGGGGTCTTACAAAAGCTTTCTTT. Together with reference TRBV18 and TRBJ1-1, the CDR3 gives the full variable domain: NAGVMQNPRHLVRRRGQEARLRCSPMKGHSHVYWYRQLPEEGLKFMVYLQKENIIDESGMPKERFSAEFPKEGPSILRIQQVVRGDSAAYFCASSPTRDRGLTKAFFGQGTRLTVV.

The J gene is TRBJ2-1, the V gene TRBV27, with 7 bases identical to TRBD1. CDR1 and CDR2 from the germline V gene are MNHEY and SMNVEV (reference sequence). V lost 5 bases, J lost 6 bases, and 7 bases stayed unmatched. This CDR3 comprises 14 residues. Here the CDR3 DNA reads TGTGCCAGCAGTGAAAGACAGGGAAGCAATGAGCAGTTCTTC. It is translated as CASSERQGSNEQFF.

The chain is built from TRBV7-9 and TRBJ1-2; unclear D gene. This CDR3 has 14 amino acids. From germline, CDR1 is SEHNR and CDR2 FQNEAQ (reference sequence). Trimming pared 5 bases from V and 3 bases from J, leaving 13 bases between. CDR3 sequence: CASSLMADDYGYTF. The CDR3 DNA is TGTGCCAGCAGCCTAATGGCGGATGACTATGGCTACACCTTC.

The chain links TRBV9 to TRBJ2-2; a possible D gene is TRBD1 (5 bases). Germline V gene sequence: CDR1 SGDLS, CDR2 YYNGEE. V was shortened by 0 bases and J by 0 bases, with 9 bases between the two germline ends. The CDR3 totals 16 residues. The CDR3 nucleotides read TGTGCCAGCAGCGTAGGGGGCGGTACGAACACCGGGGAGCTGTTTTTT. This gives the protein CASSVGGGTNTGELFF. Looking up the rest from reference TRBV9 and TRBJ2-2 gives the full variable domain: DSGVTQTPKHLITATGQRVTLRCSPRSGDLSVYWYQQSLDQGLQFLIQYYNGEERAKGNILERFSAQQFPDLHSELNLSSLELGDSALYFCASSVGGGTNTGELFFGEGSRLTVL.

V usage is TRBV7-9 and J usage is TRBJ1-5; D uncertain. Germline CDR1 SEHNR, CDR2 FQNEAQ (reference sequence). The CDR3 is 14 residues long. V was trimmed by 2 bases and J by 5 bases, leaving 10 bases between them. CDR3 in DNA: TGTGCCAGCAGCTTAAGCGGAGGGTATCAGCCCCAGCATTTT. Its translation is CASSLSGGYQPQHF.

This rearrangement joins TRBV7-2 to TRBJ1-2; D is uncertain. Germline CDR1 and CDR2: SGHTA and FQGNSA. The CDR3 extends over 14 amino acids. Trimming removed 3 bases from V and 0 bases from J, with 8 bases in between. The CDR3 spells CASSFSKPNYGYTF. The CDR3 DNA reads as TGTGCCAGCAGCTTTAGCAAACCTAACTATGGCTACACCTTC.

The J gene is TRBJ2-5, the V gene TRBV7-3; weak D call: TRBD2 (7 bases). CDR1 SGHTA and CDR2 FQGTGA come from the germline V gene. The CDR3 is 15 residues long. Trimming removed 5 bases from V and 1 base from J, with 14 bases in between. The CDR3 is CASSPGGPFQETQYF. The CDR3 DNA is TGTGCCAGCAGCCCCGGGGGGCCTTTCCAAGAGACCCAGTACTTC.

CDR3 residues: CASSQGAGGTDTQYF. DNA for the CDR3: TGCGCCAGCAGCCAAGGGGCGGGAGGCACAGATACGCAGTATTTT. The rearrangement uses TRBV4-1 and TRBJ2-3; TRBD2 aligns across 7 bases. Losses at the gene ends were 1 base for V and 1 base for J; bases not matched to a gene: 2. The germline gives CDR1 MGHRA, CDR2 YSYEKL. This CDR3 has 15 residues.

The chain combines TRBV7-8 with TRBJ2-7; D possibly corresponds to TRBD1 (5 bases). The CDR3 is made up of 15 amino acids. Germline CDR1 SGHVS, CDR2 FQNEAQ. Trimming pared 2 bases from V and 5 bases from J, leaving 16 bases between. CDR3 sequence (DNA): TGTGCCAGCAGCTTAAATCGCGTCAGGGAAAACGAGCAGTACTTC. Its translation is CASSLNRVRENEQYF.

The chain recombines TRBV9 with TRBJ1-5; perhaps TRBD1 as D (6 bases). This CDR3 contains 15 residues. Trimming cost V 4 bases and J 3 bases, with 14 bases left between them. Germline V gives CDR1 SGDLS, CDR2 YYNGEE. Written as DNA, the CDR3 is TGTGCCAGCAGCAGGGGGGGGGAAGCCAATCAGCCCCAGCATTTT. The encoded protein is CASSRGGEANQPQHF.

CDR3: CATSRDRVTGYTF. The CDR3 region has the DNA TGTGCCACCAGCAGAGATCGCGTTACGGGCTACACCTTC. The chain recombines TRBV15 with TRBJ1-2; no clear D gene. Germline loops: CDR1 LNHNV, CDR2 YYDKDF (reference sequence). The CDR3 runs 13 residues. The V end lost 0 bases, the J end lost 8 bases, and 10 bases lay between the germline ends.

The chain is built from TRBV6-6 and TRBJ2-1, with a possible D match to TRBD1 (6 bases). There are 13 residues in the CDR3. V was clipped by 6 bases and J by 3 bases, with 9 bases between them. Looked up from germline, CDR1 is MNHNY and CDR2 is SVGAGI (reference sequence). The CDR3 region has the DNA TGTGCCAGCAGGGCAGGGGTCTACAATGAGCAGTTCTTC. Translated: CASRAGVYNEQFF.

The chain links TRBV27 to TRBJ2-7; 8 bases are a match to TRBD1. The CDR3 spans 13 residues. The V gene's germline CDR1 is MNHEY and CDR2 SMNVEV (reference sequence). Trimming took 3 bases from V and 5 from J; bases not matched to a gene: 3. CDR3 loop: CASSFTGGNEQYF. The CDR3 DNA follows: TGTGCCAGCAGTTTCACAGGGGGTAACGAGCAGTACTTC.

The chain recombines TRBV10-2 with TRBJ1-1; 9 bases match TRBD1. Germline V gene sequence: CDR1 WSHSY, CDR2 SAAADI. Trimming cost V 0 bases and J 1 base; bases outside gene matches: 6. The CDR3 is made up of 17 amino acids. The CDR3 protein is CASSESWGTGQNTEAFF. The DNA of the CDR3 is TGCGCCAGCAGTGAGTCATGGGGGACAGGGCAGAACACTGAAGCTTTCTTT.

This rearrangement joins TRBV7-2 to TRBJ2-2; D is unclear. CDR1 and CDR2 from the germline V gene are SGHTA and FQGNSA. Trimming shortened V by 5 bases and J by 3 bases, and 13 bases separated the two germline ends. The CDR3 contains 15 residues. The CDR3 DNA sequence: TGTGCCAGCAGCCCCCCGGGTGGGTACACCGGGGAGCTGTTTTTT. Protein: CASSPPGGYTGELFF.

This chain links TRBV29-1 with TRBJ2-2; 7 bases match TRBD1. This CDR3 is built from 14 residues. The trim removed 5 bases at V and 0 bases at J, leaving 3 bases unmatched. CDR1 is SQVTM, CDR2 ANQGSEA, per germline. Here the CDR3 reads CSVRQGANTGELFF. CDR3 coding DNA: TGCAGCGTTCGACAGGGCGCGAACACCGGGGAGCTGTTTTTT.

V is TRBV7-6 and J is TRBJ2-1; 11 bases fit TRBD2. The length of the CDR3 is 17 residues. CDR1 is SGHVS and CDR2 is FNYEAQ in the germline V gene. V lost 5 bases to trimming and J lost 0 bases; unmatched junction nucleotides: 6. As DNA, the CDR3 is TGTGCCAGCAGCCCGGGGACTAGCGGTAGCTCCTACAATGAGCAGTTCTTC. Translating gives CASSPGTSGSSYNEQFF.

The rearrangement links TRBV28 to TRBJ1-6; TRBD1 matches 8 bases. Germline V gene lookup returns CDR1 MDHEN and CDR2 SYDVKM. V shed 2 bases, J shed 8 bases, and the junction held 11 bases outside the gene matches. The length of the CDR3 is 17 residues. CDR3 residues: CASSLALIRTGHSPLHF. The DNA for the CDR3 is TGTGCCAGCAGTTTAGCTTTAATACGGACAGGGCATTCACCCCTCCACTTT.

The chain couples TRBV5-1 to TRBJ1-5; tentative D call: TRBD1 (6 bases). V was clipped by 5 bases and J by 0 bases, with 12 bases between them. CDR3 length equals 15 residues. Germline CDR1 and CDR2: SGHRS and YFSETQ. CDR3 residues: CASRLDSNSNQPQHF. For the CDR3, the DNA is TGCGCCAGCAGACTGGACAGTAATAGCAATCAGCCCCAGCATTTT.